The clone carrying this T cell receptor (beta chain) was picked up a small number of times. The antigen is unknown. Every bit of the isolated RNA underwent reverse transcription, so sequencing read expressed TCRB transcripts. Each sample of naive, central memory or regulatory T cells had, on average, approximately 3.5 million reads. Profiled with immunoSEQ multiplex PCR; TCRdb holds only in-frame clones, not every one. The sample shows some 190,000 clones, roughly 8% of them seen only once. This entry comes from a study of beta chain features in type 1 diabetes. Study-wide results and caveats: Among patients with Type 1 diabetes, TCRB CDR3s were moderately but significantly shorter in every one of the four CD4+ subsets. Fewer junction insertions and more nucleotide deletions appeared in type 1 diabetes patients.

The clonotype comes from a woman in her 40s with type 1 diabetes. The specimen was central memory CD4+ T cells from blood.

Here the CDR3 reads CASSYSEEGLYEQYF. DNA of the CDR3: TGTGCCAGCAGTTACTCCGAGGAGGGACTCTACGAGCAGTACTTC. The chain uses TRBV6-5 and TRBJ2-7, with D possibly being TRBD2 (6 bases). CDR3 length: 15 residues. Trimming left V 0 bases short and J 3 bases short, with 12 bases between. Germline CDR1 reads MNHEY; CDR2 reads SVGAGI.